Reported below is one T cell receptor beta chain. The antigen is unknown. The CDR3 has 15 residues. CDR1 and CDR2 (germline): MNHNY, SVGAGI (reference sequence). Trimming cost V 5 bases and J 1 base; bases outside gene matches: 4. The source of the sample is a study of identifying expanded T cells in peripheral blood. Notes on the study in general: Across healthy donors, higher total template counts meant significantly greater approximately two-week count variance. Differentially abundant clones: about 1.1 between replicates, about 16 at roughly 13 days, roughly 18 at four.

During the collection period, no donor immune events like infections were recorded. The protocol was immunoSEQ multiplex PCR, while the TCRdb copy is restricted to in-frame clones and leaves out a portion. The repertoire includes about 53,000 clones, around four fifths of them detected once, and around a sixth sits in the top ten. This TCR derives from a person aged 18 to 70 in good health. The gene calls are TRBV6-6 and TRBJ2-2; 7 bases are shared with TRBD1. Input material: blood. CDR3 DNA: TGTGCCAGCAGTCCGGACAGGAGGAACACCGGGGAGCTGTTTTTT. It codes for CASSPDRRNTGELFF.